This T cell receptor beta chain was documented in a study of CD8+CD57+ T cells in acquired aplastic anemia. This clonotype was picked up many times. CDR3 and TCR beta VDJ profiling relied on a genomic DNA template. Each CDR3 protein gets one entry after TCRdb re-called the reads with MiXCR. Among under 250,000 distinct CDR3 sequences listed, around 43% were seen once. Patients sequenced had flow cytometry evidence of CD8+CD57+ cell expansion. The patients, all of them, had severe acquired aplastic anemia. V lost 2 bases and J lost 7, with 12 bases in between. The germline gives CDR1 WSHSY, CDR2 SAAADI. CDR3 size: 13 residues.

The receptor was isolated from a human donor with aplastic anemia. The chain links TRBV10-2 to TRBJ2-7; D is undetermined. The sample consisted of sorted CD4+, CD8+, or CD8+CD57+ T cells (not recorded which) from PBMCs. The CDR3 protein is CASSEARSGEQYF. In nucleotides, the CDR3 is TGCGCCAGCAGTGAGGCCCGCTCGGGTGAGCAGTACTTC.